The 17 T cell receptor beta chains given below trace back to one sample, sequenced in a study of molecular identifiers for immune sequencing clone quantification. From the PCR reads, TCRdb called clonotypes with MiXCR, one entry per CDR3 protein. This table holds more than 450,000 distinct CDR3 sequences, 20% to 25% found once. The sample taken for sequencing was naive CD8+ T cells from blood, with Jurkat cell RNA spiked in. The subset here: FACS-sorted CD8+CD4-CCR7+CD45RA+ naive T cells. The receptors shown here come from a human donor in good health. Some libraries in this study had Jurkat cell RNA spiked in.

The V and J genes are TRBV4-3 and TRBJ1-4; D remains ambiguous. The V and J ends lost 0 bases and 2 bases respectively, with 16 bases between them. Per germline, CDR1 LGHNA and CDR2 YSLEER. The CDR3 consists of 18 residues. The CDR3 nucleotides are TGCGCCAGCAGCCAAGATTGGGCCGGGGTTGGGACTAATGAAAAACTGTTTTTT. Its protein product is CASSQDWAGVGTNEKLFF.

As regards this clonotype: A read error may explain this, as a much larger clone is one base away. The V gene is TRBV13, the J gene TRBJ2-3; 11 nucleotides line up with TRBD2. The germline gives CDR1 PRHDT, CDR2 FYEKMQ (reference sequence). This CDR3 has 15 amino acids. This CDR3 is CASSPGLAVTDTRYF. In nucleotides, the CDR3 is TGTGCCAGCAGCCCGGGACTAGCGGTCACAGATACGCGGTATTTT.

This clonotype was seen repeatedly, ten times or more. The chain has TRBV24-1 and TRBJ2-1; unclear D gene. Germline loops: CDR1 KGHDR, CDR2 SFDVKD. Trimming cost V 2 bases and J 6 bases, with 16 bases left between them. The CDR3 consists of 16 residues. The CDR3 bases are TGTGCCACCAGTGATTCCGGGTCCCAGGCCCGCAATGAGCAGTTCTTC. Protein product: CATSDSGSQARNEQFF.

This clonotype has a single count. The chain links TRBV7-6 to TRBJ2-1; 8 bases map to TRBD2. Germline lookup yields CDR1 SGHVS and CDR2 FNYEAQ. The CDR3 runs 16 residues. Germline trimming cut 3 bases from V and 5 bases from J; bases unmatched to any gene: 9. This chain's CDR3 is CASSFEAGATDNEQFF. For the CDR3, the DNA is TGTGCCAGCAGCTTCGAAGCGGGAGCGACAGACAATGAGCAGTTCTTC.

This clonotype was counted between two and nine times. The chain joins TRBV25-1 to TRBJ2-7; D gene unclear. CDR3 size: 11 residues. Germline V gene sequence: CDR1 MGHDK, CDR2 SYGVNS. Trimming took 7 bases from V and 2 from J, leaving 6 bases between them. CDR3 sequence (DNA): TGTGCCAGCAAGGGTCCCTACGAGCAGTACTTC. Translating it yields CASKGPYEQYF.

This clonotype showed up many times. This chain joins TRBV4-1 and TRBJ1-1; D is ambiguous. The germline V and J ends were trimmed by 3 bases and 5 bases, with 19 bases remaining between them. Germline CDR1 and CDR2: MGHRA and YSYEKL. There are 16 residues in the CDR3. The CDR3 nucleotides are TGCGCCAGCAGCCATCCCGGCTCACGGGGTAAGACTGAAGCTTTCTTT. Protein: CASSHPGSRGKTEAFF.

The rearrangement links TRBV3-1 to TRBJ2-3; 13 bases fit TRBD2. There are 17 residues in the CDR3. V trimming: 0 bases; J trimming: 2 bases; junction bases outside the gene matches: 2. Per the germline V gene, CDR1 is LGHDT and CDR2 is YNNKEL (reference sequence). The CDR3 here is CASSQEGLAGYTDTQYF. Written as DNA, the CDR3 is TGTGCCAGCAGCCAAGAGGGACTAGCGGGATACACAGATACGCAGTATTTT.

As DNA, the CDR3 is TGTGCCAGCAGTCCGTGGGACCCTCGCAGCGCAGATACGCAGTATTTT. Amino acid sequence: CASSPWDPRSADTQYF. V usage is TRBV6-5 and J usage is TRBJ2-3; D assignment may be TRBD1 or TRBD2 (5 bases each). The CDR3 runs 16 residues. Per germline, CDR1 MNHEY and CDR2 SVGAGI. V was pared by 5 bases and J by 4 bases, with 19 bases between.

The V gene is TRBV7-2, the J gene TRBJ1-4, with unresolved D. This CDR3 comprises 13 residues. Germline CDR1 is SGHTA and CDR2 is FQGNSA. V dropped 5 bases and J dropped 7 bases, with 11 bases sitting between them. The CDR3 DNA is TGTGCCAGCAGCCCGACCATAGGTGAAAAACTGTTTTTT. It specifies CASSPTIGEKLFF.

V is TRBV6-5 and J is TRBJ2-7; 8 nucleotides line up with TRBD1. Germline V gives CDR1 MNHEY, CDR2 SVGAGI. The CDR3 runs 15 residues. Losses at the gene ends were 2 bases for V and 7 bases for J; bases not matched to a gene: 10. The CDR3 bases are TGTGCCAGCAGTTACGGCGCCGCAGGGGGCGAGGAGCAGTACTTC. It yields the protein CASSYGAAGGEEQYF.

This clonotype has a handful of counts. A much larger clone lies one base from this, so it may be a read error. J is TRBJ1-2 and V is TRBV3-1; no reliable D call. The CDR3 has 14 amino acids. Per the germline V gene, CDR1 is LGHDT and CDR2 is YNNKEL (reference sequence). In DNA form, the CDR3 reads TGTGCCAGCAGCCAAGATCTAGGAAACTATGGCTGCACCTTC. As protein: CASSQDLGNYGCTF.

This clonotype was counted at least ten times. This chain links TRBV10-3 with TRBJ2-3; possibly TRBD2 for D (5 bases). The V gene's germline CDR1 is ENHRY and CDR2 SYGVKD. Trimming shortened V by 1 base and J by 6 bases, and 14 bases separated the two germline ends. This CDR3 spans 15 amino acids. CDR3 loop: CAISELSSQGDTQYF. CDR3 in DNA: TGTGCCATCAGTGAGTTGTCTAGCCAAGGGGATACGCAGTATTTT.

This clonotype has a count of ten or more. This chain uses TRBV7-9 with TRBJ2-4, with 8 bases that match TRBD2. The CDR3 runs to 17 residues. The trim removed 5 bases at V and 1 base at J, leaving 10 bases unmatched. Germline CDR1 reads SEHNR; CDR2 reads FQNEAQ (reference sequence). For the CDR3, the DNA is TGTGCCAGCAGCACGGGAGGGGGAGGCGAGGCCAAAAACATTCAGTACTTC. This sequence encodes CASSTGGGGEAKNIQYF.

This clonotype was counted ten times or more. V gene TRBV19 combines with J gene TRBJ2-6; 8 nucleotides match TRBD2. Germline CDR1 LNHDA, CDR2 SQIVND (reference sequence). Germline trimming cut 6 bases from V and 0 bases from J; bases unmatched to any gene: 7. The CDR3 has 17 amino acids. The CDR3 DNA reads as TGTGCCAGTAGGTTAACGGGAGGGGGCTCTGGGGCCAACGTCCTGACTTTC. Translated, it gives CASRLTGGGSGANVLTF. The full variable domain, its missing parts supplied by reference TRBV19 and TRBJ2-6, is DGGITQSPKYLFRKEGQNVTLSCEQNLNHDAMYWYRQDPGQGLRLIYYSQIVNDFQKGDIAEGYSVSREKKESFPLTVTSAQKNPTAFYLCASRLTGGGSGANVLTFGAGSRLTVL.

V usage is TRBV7-9 and J usage is TRBJ2-7; the D gene is possibly TRBD1 (5 bases). V gave up 5 bases and J gave up 1 base, with 12 bases separating them. The germline gives CDR1 SEHNR, CDR2 FQNEAQ (reference sequence). The CDR3 extends over 14 amino acids. CDR3 loop: CASSPPTASYEQYF. The CDR3, as DNA: TGTGCCAGCAGCCCTCCGACAGCTTCCTACGAGCAGTACTTC.

This clonotype was counted only a few times. The CDR3 spells CASRPPLAGERTGELFF. CDR3 DNA sequence: TGTGCCAGCAGACCGCCGCTAGCGGGAGAGAGAACCGGGGAGCTGTTTTTT. The chain has TRBV7-9 and TRBJ2-2; 10 bases are a match to TRBD2. V shed 6 bases and J 5 bases; nucleotides not matched to a gene: 12. The CDR3 spans 17 residues. In germline, CDR1 is SEHNR, CDR2 FQNEAQ (reference sequence).

This clonotype turned up a few times. The chain combines TRBV27 with TRBJ2-7, with D possibly matching TRBD1 (6 bases). Germline loops: CDR1 MNHEY, CDR2 SMNVEV (reference sequence). There are 15 residues in the CDR3. V gave up 4 bases and J gave up 4 bases, with 17 bases separating them. CDR3 sequence: CASSSLGGTVYEQYF. Here the CDR3 DNA reads TGTGCCAGCAGTTCACTAGGGGGAACGGTATACGAGCAGTACTTC.